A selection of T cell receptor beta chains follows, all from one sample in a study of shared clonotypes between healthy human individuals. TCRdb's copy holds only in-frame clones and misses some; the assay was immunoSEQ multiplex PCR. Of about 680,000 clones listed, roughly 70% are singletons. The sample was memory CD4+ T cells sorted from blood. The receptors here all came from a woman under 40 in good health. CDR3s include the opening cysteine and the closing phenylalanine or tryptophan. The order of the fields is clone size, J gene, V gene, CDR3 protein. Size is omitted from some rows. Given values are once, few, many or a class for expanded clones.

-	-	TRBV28	CASRLTDSSYEQYF
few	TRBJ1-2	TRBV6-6	CASSYPTEPDGYTF
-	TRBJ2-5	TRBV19	CASSLQRGSETQYF
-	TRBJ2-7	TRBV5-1	CASSWGDRDRGEQYF
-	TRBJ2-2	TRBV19	CASTPLAGGTGELFF
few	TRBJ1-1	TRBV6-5	CASRGGTPNTEAFF
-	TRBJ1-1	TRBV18	CASSVGNTEAFF
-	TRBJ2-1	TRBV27	CASSLTLAGYNEQFF
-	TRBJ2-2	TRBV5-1	CASSLTAGGNTGELFF
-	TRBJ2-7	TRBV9	CASSPNTGVNEQYF
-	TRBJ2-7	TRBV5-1	CASSYTSGSREQYF